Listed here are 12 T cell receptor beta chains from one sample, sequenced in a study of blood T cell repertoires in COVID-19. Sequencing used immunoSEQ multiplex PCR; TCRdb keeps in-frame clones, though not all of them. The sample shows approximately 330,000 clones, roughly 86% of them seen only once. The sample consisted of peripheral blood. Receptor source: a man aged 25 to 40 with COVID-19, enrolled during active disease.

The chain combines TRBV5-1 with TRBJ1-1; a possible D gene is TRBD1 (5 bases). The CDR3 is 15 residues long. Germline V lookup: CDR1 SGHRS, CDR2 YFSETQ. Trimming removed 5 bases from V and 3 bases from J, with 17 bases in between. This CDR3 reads CASREQAAKDTEAFF. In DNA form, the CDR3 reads TGCGCCAGCAGGGAACAGGCAGCAAAGGACACTGAAGCTTTCTTT.

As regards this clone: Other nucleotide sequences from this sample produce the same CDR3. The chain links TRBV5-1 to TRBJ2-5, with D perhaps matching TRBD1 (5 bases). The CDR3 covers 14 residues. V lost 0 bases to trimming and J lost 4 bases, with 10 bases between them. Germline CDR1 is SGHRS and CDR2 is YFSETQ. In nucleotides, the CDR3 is TGCGCCAGCAGCTTGGCCGGCCAGGGAGAGACCCAGTACTTC. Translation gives CASSLAGQGETQYF.

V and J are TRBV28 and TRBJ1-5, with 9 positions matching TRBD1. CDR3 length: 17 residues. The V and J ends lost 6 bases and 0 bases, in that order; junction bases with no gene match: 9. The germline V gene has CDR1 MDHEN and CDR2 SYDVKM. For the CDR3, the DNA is TGTGCCAGCAGAACCGGGACAGGGTCTTATAGCAATCAGCCCCAGCATTTT. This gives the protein CASRTGTGSYSNQPQHF.

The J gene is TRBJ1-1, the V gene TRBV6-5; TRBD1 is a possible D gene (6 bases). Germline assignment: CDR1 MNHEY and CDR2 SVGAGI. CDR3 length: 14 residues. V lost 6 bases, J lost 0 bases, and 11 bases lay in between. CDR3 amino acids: CASRPGTLNTEAFF. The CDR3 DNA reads TGTGCCAGCAGGCCCGGGACATTGAACACTGAAGCTTTCTTT.

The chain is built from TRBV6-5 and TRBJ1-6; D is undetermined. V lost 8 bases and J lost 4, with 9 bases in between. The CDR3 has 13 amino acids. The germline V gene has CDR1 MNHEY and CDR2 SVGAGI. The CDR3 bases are TGTGCCAGCGGCCAGGTTTATAATTCACCCCTCCACTTT. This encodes CASGQVYNSPLHF.

The CDR3 sequence is CASGGTGARTGELFF. CDR3 bases: TGTGCCAGCGGCGGGACAGGGGCAAGGACCGGGGAGCTGTTTTTT. The V and J genes are TRBV2 and TRBJ2-2; 10 bases align to TRBD1. The CDR3 is 15 residues long. Germline CDR1 is SNHLY and CDR2 is FYNNEI. After removal of 8 bases from V and 5 bases from J, the junction contained 8 bases not matched to a gene.

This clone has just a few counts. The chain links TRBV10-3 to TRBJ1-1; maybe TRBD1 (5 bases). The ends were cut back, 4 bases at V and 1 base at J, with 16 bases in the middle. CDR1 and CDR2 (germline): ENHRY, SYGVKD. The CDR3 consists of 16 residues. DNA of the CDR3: TGTGCCATCAGTGGGAGGGACGGCCTGGGGAACACTGAAGCTTTCTTT. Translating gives CAISGRDGLGNTEAFF.

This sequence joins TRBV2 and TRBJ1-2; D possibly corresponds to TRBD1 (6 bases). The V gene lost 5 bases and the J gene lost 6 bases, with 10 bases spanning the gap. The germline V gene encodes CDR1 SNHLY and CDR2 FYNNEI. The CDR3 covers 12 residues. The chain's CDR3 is CASSQTGNGYTF. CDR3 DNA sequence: TGTGCCAGCAGTCAAACAGGGAATGGCTACACCTTC.

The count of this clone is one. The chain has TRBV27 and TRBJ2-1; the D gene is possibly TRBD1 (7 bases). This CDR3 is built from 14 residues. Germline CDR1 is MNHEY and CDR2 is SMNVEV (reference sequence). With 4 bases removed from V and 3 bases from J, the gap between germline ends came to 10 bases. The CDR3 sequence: CASSSQGGYNEQFF. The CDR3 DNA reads TGTGCCAGCAGTTCCCAGGGGGGCTACAATGAGCAGTTCTTC.

The CDR3 bases are TGTGCCAGCAGCCCTAAAAGGTCTAGCGGGAGTTTCGATGAGCAGTTCTTC. Its translation: CASSPKRSSGSFDEQFF. The chain joins TRBV7-6 to TRBJ2-1; 10 bases line up with TRBD2. CDR3 length: 17 residues. Germline-derived CDR1 and CDR2 are SGHVS and FNYEAQ. J lost 8 bases, V lost 5 bases, and 15 bases had no gene match.

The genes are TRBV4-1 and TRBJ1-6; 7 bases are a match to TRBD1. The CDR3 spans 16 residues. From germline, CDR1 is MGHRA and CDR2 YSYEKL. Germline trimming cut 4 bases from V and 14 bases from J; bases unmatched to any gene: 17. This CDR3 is CASSRTYGQEFITLHF. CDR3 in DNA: TGCGCCAGCAGCCGGACGTACGGACAGGAGTTTATCACCCTCCACTTT.

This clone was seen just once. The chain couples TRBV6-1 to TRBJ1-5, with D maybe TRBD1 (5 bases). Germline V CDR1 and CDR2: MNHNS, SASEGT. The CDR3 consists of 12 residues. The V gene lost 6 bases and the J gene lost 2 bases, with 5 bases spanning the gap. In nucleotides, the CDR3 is TGTGCCAGCAGACAGGGCAATCAGCCCCAGCATTTT. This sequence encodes CASRQGNQPQHF.